The 4 T cell receptor beta chains below all came from one sample that was sequenced in a study of CD8 T cells in ankylosing spondylitis. In TCRdb, the 5' RACE reads were re-called with MiXCR into one record per CDR3 protein. The sample carries 35,000 to 45,000 distinct CDR3 sequences, 9.5% to 12% recorded once. Sequenced material: blood, either unsorted or a sorted T cell fraction (not recorded which). These receptors were collected from a male donor with ankylosing spondylitis or in good health (not recorded which).

This clonotype was observed a handful of times. This sequence joins TRBV4-1 and TRBJ2-2; TRBD1 matches 9 bases. CDR1 is MGHRA and CDR2 is YSYEKL in the germline V gene. V was clipped by 1 base and J by 12 bases; unmatched bases: 3. CDR3 size: 13 residues. CDR3: CASSQGQGVKLFF. The CDR3 DNA reads TGCGCCAGCAGCCAAGGACAGGGGGTGAAGCTGTTTTTT.

V and J are TRBV6-5 and TRBJ1-1; D gene ambiguous. This CDR3 is 16 amino acids long. The V and J ends lost 0 bases and 1 base respectively, with 12 bases between them. The germline V gene encodes CDR1 MNHEY and CDR2 SVGAGI. The CDR3 is CASSYSPFERNTEAFF. The CDR3 nucleotides are TGTGCCAGCAGTTACTCGCCCTTCGAGAGGAACACTGAAGCTTTCTTT.

This clonotype was picked up many times. This CDR3 reads CASSEGTSGGPLYEQYF. CDR3 bases: TGTGCCAGCAGCGAAGGGACTAGCGGGGGGCCACTCTACGAGCAGTACTTC. The gene calls are TRBV11-2 and TRBJ2-7; TRBD2 matches at 15 bases. V was pared by 5 bases and J by 3 bases, with 8 bases of the junction left unmatched. Germline loops: CDR1 SGHAT, CDR2 FQNNGV. CDR3 length equals 17 residues.

This clonotype has at least ten counts. This sequence joins TRBV6-6 and TRBJ2-3; no reliable D call. The CDR3 runs to 11 residues. The V end was cut by 2 bases, the J end by 6 bases, with 3 bases between. From germline, CDR1 is MNHNY and CDR2 SVGAGI (reference sequence). Here the CDR3 reads CASSYGDTQYF. The CDR3 DNA follows: TGTGCCAGCAGTTACGGCGATACGCAGTATTTT.